A selection of T cell receptor beta chains follows, all from one sample in a study of blood T cell repertoires in COVID-19. The data were produced by immunoSEQ multiplex PCR, yet TCRdb's version contains in-frame clones alone and is incomplete. The table lists approximately 88,000 clones, over 60% of them singletons, with roughly 8.4% in the top ten. Sequenced input: peripheral blood. These receptors were collected from a middle-aged man who had recovered from COVID-19. The CDR3 runs from the conserved cysteine through the conserved F or W.

v_call | cdr3_aa
TRBV27 | CASSVTGGGKNSNQPQHF
TRBV30 | CAWSMGGEGTEAFF
TRBV9 | CASRDSGSGSSTDTQYF
TRBV5-4 | CASSHRGGTDTQYF
TRBV7-2 | CASSPDYVFNEQFF
TRBV5-1 | CASNPGQAGDTIYF
TRBV27 | CASRAGQGSQPQHF
TRBV7-8 | CASSLGLAAFYEQYF
TRBV25-1 | CASSGLAEKLFF
TRBV5-5 | CASRQTGQNTEAFF
TRBV4-3 | CASSQGTGVTDTQYF
TRBV7-8 | CASSRTGGIGGTEAFF
TRBV7-2 | CASSLLSPGNIQYF
TRBV18 | CASSPRDRNSGNTIYF
TRBV30 | CAWSVAPWAGTNEKLFF
TRBV29-1 | CSVDRVEEQFF
TRBV24-1 | CAPTQSGTGGMNTEAFF
TRBV7-9 | CASSLDGQGIQPQHF
TRBV7-9 | CASSKSSGNTIYF
TRBV9 | CASSVGMTSGSTDTQYF
TRBV5-5 | CASSIQGIYEQYF
TRBV18 | CASSPGPSNQPQHF
TRBV4-3 | CASSQDRAIGGRNQPQHF
TRBV7-2 | CASSLARLAGGWETQYF
TRBV27 | CASSLSGQGTYEQYF
TRBV7-2 | CASRGPGQGTYEQYF
TRBV6-6 | CASSYPRGGQGNEQFF
TRBV27 | CASRDAGRLITFF
TRBV5-1 | CASSSIPTGINYGYTF
TRBV6-5 | CASSYDRSGYTF
TRBV9 | CASSGGNSGNTIYF